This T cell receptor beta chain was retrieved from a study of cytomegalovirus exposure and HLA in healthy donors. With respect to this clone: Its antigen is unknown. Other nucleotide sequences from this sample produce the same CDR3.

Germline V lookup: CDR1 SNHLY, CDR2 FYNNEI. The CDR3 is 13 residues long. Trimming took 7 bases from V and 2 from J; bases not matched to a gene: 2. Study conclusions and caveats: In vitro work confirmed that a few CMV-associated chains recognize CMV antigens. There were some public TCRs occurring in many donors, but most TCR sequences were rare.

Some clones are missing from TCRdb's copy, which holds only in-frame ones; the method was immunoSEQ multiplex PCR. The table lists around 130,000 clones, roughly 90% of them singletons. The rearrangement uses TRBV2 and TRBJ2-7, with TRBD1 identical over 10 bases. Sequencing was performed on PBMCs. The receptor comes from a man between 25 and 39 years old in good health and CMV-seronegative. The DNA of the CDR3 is TGTGCCAGCAATGGACAGGGGGCCTACGAGCAGTACTTC. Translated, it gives CASNGQGAYEQYF.